This TCR beta chain originates from a study of blood T cell repertoires in COVID-19. Background on the study: There were acute and convalescent COVID-19 samples, and they came from the United States, Italy and Spain. T cells, B-cell-depleted T cells, or PBMCs supplied cDNA or gDNA.

Per the original data handling: Cell counts per sample came from amplifying reference gene primers. The data were produced by immunoSEQ multiplex PCR, yet TCRdb's version contains in-frame clones alone and is incomplete. From that table come the V and J calls and clone size; the DNA was used to work out D and trimming. The repertoire holds approximately 270,000 clones, with around 86% as singletons. Sequencing input: peripheral blood. This TCR was recovered from a man between 45 and 60 years old with acute or convalescent COVID-19.

CDR3: CASSEAQGAGSPLHF. The CDR3 nucleotides are TGTGCCAGCAGTGAAGCGCAGGGGGCAGGATCACCCCTCCACTTT. V usage is TRBV2 and J usage is TRBJ1-6; 8 bases line up with TRBD1. Germline CDR1 reads SNHLY; CDR2 reads FYNNEI. This CDR3 contains 15 residues. V was clipped by 0 bases and J by 10 bases; unmatched bases: 5.